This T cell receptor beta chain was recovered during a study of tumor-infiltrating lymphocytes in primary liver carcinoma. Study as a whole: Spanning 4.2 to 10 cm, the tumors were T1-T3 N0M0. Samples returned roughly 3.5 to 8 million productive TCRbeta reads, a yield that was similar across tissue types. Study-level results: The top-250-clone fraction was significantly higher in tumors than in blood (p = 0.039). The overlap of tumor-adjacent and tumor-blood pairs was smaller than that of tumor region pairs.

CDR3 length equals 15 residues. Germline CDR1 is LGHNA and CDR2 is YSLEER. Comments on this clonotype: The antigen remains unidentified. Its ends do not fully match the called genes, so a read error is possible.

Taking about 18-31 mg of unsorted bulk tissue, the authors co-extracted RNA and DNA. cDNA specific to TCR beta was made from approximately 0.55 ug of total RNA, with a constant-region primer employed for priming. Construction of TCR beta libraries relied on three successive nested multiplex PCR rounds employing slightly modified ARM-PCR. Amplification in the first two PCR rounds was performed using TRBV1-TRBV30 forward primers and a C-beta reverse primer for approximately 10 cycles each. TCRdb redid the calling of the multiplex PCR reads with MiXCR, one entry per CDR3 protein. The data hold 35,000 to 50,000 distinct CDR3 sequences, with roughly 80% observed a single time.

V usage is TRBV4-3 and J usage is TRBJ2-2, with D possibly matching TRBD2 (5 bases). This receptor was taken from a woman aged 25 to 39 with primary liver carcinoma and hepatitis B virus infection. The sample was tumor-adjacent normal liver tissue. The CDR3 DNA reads TGCGCCAGCAGCCAAGAACTAGGTGGCACCGGGGAGCTGTGTTTT. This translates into CASSQELGGTGELCF.